This TCR beta chain appears in the sequencing data of a study of CD8 T cells in ankylosing spondylitis. Study-wide findings and caveats: Relatively scarce in peripheral blood, disease-linked clones were CD8+. Significant enrichment of disease-linked clones was reported in matched ankylosing spondylitis synovial fluid. There was a TCR beta motif, made of 7 to 9 highly homologous variants, that appeared characteristic of ankylosing spondylitis blood.

This clonotype was seen ten or more times. The antigen is unknown. Using quantitative 5'-RACE with molecular barcodes, the authors made TCR beta libraries. TCRdb reanalysed the 5' RACE reads using MiXCR and keeps one entry per CDR3 protein. The repertoire holds fewer than 350,000 distinct CDR3 sequences, around 10% seen once, with about 10% in the top ten. This CDR3 has 15 amino acids. Trimming cost V 6 bases and J 4 bases; bases outside gene matches: 6. Germline CDR1 and CDR2: KGHDR and SFDVKD. The sequenced sample consisted of blood, either unsorted or a sorted T cell fraction (not recorded which). This sequence joins TRBV24-1 and TRBJ2-1; TRBD1 matches at 9 bases. The clonotype comes from a female donor with ankylosing spondylitis or in good health (not recorded which). The CDR3 reads CATSKSGTGYNEQFF. In DNA form, the CDR3 reads TGTGCCACCAGTAAAAGCGGGACAGGGTACAATGAGCAGTTCTTC.